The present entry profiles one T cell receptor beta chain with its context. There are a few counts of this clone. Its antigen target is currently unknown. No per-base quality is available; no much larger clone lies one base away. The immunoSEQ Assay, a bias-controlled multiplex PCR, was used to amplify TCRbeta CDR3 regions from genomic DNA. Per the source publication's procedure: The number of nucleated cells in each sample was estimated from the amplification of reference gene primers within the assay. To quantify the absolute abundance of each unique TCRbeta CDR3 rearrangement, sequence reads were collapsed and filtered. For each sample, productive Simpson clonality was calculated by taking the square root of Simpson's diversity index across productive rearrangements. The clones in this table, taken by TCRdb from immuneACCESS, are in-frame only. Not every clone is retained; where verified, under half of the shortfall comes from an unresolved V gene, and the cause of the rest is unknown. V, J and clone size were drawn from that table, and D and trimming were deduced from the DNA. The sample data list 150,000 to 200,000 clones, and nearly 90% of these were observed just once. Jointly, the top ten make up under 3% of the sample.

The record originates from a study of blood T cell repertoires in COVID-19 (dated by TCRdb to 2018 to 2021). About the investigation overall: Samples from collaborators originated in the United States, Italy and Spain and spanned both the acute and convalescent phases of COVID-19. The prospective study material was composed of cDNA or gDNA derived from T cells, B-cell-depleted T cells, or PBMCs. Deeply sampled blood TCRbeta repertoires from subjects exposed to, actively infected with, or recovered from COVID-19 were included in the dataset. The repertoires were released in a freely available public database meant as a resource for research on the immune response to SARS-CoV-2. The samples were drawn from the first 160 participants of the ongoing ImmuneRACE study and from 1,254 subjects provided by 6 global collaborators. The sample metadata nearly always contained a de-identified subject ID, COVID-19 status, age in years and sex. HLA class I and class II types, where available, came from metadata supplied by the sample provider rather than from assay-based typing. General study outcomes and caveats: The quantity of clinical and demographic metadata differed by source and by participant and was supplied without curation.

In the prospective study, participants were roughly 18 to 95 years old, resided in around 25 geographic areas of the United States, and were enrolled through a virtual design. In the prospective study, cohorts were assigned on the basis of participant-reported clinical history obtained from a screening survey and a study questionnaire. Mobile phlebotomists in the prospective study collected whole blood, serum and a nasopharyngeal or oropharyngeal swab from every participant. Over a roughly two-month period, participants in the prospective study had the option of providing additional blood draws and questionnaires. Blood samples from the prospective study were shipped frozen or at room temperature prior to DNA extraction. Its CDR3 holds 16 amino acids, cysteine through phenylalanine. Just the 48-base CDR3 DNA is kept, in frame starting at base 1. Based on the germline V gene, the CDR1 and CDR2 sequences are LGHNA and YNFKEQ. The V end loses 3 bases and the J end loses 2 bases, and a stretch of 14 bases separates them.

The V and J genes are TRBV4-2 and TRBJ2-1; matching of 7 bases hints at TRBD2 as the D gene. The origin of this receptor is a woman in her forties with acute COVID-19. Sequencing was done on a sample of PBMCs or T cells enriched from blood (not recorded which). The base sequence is TGTGCCAGCAGCCAGGACAGCGGGGTGGCCTACAATGAGCAGTTCTTC. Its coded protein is CASSQDSGVAYNEQFF.